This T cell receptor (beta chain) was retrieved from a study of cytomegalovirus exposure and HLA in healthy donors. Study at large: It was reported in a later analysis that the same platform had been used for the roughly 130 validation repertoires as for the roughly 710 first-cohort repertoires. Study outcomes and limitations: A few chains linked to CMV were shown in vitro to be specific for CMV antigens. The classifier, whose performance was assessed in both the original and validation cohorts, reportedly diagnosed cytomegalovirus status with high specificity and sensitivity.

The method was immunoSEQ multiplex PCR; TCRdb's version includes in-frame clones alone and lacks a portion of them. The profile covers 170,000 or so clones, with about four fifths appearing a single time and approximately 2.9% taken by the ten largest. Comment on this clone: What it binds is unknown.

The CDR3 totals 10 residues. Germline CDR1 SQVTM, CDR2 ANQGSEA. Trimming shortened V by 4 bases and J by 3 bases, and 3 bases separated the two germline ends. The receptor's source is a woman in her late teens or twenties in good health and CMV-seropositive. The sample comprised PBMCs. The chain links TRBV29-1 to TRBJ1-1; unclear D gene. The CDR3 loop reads CSVADTEAFF. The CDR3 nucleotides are TGCAGCGTTGCAGACACTGAAGCTTTCTTT.